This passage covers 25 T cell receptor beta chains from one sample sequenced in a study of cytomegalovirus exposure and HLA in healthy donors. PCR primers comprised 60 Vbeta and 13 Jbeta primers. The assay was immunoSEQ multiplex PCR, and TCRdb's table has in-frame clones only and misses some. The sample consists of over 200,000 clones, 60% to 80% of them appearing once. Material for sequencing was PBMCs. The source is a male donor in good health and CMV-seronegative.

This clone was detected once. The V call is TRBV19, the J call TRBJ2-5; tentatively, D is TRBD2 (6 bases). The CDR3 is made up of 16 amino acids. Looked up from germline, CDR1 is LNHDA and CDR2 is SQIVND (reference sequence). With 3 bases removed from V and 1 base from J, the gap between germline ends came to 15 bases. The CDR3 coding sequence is TGTGCCAGTAGTATTGTCCCGGGAGCTATCCAAGAGACCCAGTACTTC. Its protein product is CASSIVPGAIQETQYF.

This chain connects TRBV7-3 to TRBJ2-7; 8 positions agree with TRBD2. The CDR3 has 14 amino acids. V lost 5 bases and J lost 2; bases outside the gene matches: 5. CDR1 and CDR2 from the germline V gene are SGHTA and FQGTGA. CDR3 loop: CASSPQAGAYEQYF. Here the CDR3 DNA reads TGTGCCAGCAGCCCTCAAGCGGGAGCCTACGAGCAGTACTTC.

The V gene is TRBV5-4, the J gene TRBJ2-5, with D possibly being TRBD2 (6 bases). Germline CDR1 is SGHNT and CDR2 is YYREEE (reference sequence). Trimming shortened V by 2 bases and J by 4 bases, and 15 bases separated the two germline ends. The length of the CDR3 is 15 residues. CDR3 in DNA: TGTGCCAGCAGCTTATCCGGGGAGGTAGGAGAGACCCAGTACTTC. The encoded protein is CASSLSGEVGETQYF.

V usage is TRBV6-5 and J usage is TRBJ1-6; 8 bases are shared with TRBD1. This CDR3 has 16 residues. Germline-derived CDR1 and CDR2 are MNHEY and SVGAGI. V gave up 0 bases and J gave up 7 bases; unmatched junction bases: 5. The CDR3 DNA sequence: TGTGCCAGCAGTTACTCTGAGGACAGGGCAAATTCACCCCTCCACTTT. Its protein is CASSYSEDRANSPLHF.

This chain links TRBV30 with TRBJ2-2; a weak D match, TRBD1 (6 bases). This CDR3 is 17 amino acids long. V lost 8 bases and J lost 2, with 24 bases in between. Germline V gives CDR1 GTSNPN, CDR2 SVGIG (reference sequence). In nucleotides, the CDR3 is TGTGCCCGTTCGGGACACTCGGTTGGGAGCAACACCGGGGAGCTGTTTTTT. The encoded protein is CARSGHSVGSNTGELFF.

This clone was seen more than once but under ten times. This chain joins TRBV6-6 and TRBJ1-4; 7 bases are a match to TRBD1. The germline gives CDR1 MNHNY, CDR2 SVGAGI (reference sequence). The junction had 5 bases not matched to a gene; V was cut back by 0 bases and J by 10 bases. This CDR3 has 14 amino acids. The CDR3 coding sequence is TGTGCCAGCAGTTACTCAACAGGGGATGGAAAACTGTTTTTT. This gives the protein CASSYSTGDGKLFF.

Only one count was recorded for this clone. The CDR3 coding sequence is TGCGCCAGCAGCTTCAACGCAGGGTTTGGGGAGACCCAGTACTTC. This gives the protein CASSFNAGFGETQYF. This chain joins TRBV5-1 and TRBJ2-5; weak D call: TRBD1 (5 bases). The V end was cut by 2 bases, the J end by 5 bases, with 16 bases between. In germline, CDR1 is SGHRS, CDR2 YFSETQ. The CDR3 has 15 residues.

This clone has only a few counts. The CDR3 loop reads CASSSPSETSSYNEQFF. CDR3 nucleotides: TGTGCCAGCAGTTCCCCCTCCGAAACCAGCTCCTACAATGAGCAGTTCTTC. The V and J genes are TRBV28 and TRBJ2-1; D is ambiguous. Germline CDR1 is MDHEN and CDR2 is SYDVKM. V gave up 4 bases and J gave up 0 bases, with 16 bases separating them. This CDR3 has 17 residues.

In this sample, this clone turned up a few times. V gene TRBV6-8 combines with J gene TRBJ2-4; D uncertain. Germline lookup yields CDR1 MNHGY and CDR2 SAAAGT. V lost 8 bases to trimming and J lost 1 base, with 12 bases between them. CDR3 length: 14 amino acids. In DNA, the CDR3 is TGTGCCAGCGTCACAGCCTTCGCCAAAAACATTCAGTACTTC. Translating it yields CASVTAFAKNIQYF.

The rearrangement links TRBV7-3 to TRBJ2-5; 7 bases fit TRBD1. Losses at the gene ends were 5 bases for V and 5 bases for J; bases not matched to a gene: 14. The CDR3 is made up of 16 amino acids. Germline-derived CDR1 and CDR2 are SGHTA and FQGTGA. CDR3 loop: CASSPRDSGGPETQYF. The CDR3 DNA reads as TGTGCCAGCAGCCCACGGGACAGTGGGGGACCGGAGACCCAGTACTTC.

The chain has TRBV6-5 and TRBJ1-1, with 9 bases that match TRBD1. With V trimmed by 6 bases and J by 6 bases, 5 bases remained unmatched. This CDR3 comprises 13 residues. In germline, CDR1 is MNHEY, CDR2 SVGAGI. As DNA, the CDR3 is TGTGCCAGCAGACGGACAGGGGAAGCTGAAGCTTTCTTT. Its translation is CASRRTGEAEAFF.

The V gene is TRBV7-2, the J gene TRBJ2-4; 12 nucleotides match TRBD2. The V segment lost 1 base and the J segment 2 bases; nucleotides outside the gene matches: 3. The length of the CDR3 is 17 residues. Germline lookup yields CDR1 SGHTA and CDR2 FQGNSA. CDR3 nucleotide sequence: TGTGCCAGCAGCTTAGTCACTAGCGGGGGGACCAAAAACATTCAGTACTTC. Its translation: CASSLVTSGGTKNIQYF. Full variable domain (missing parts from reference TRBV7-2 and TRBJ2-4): GAGVSQSPSNKVTEKGKDVELRCDPISGHTALYWYRQSLGQGLEFLIYFQGNSAPDKSGLPSDRFSAERTGGSVSTLTIQRTQQEDSAVYLCASSLVTSGGTKNIQYFGAGTRLSVL.

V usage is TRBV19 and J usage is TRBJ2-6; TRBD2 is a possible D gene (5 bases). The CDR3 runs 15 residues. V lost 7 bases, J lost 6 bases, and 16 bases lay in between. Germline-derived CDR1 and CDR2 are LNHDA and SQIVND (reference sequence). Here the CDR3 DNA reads TGTGCCAGTACCCGCGGGCGCACGGAGGCCAACGTCCTGACTTTC. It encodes CASTRGRTEANVLTF.

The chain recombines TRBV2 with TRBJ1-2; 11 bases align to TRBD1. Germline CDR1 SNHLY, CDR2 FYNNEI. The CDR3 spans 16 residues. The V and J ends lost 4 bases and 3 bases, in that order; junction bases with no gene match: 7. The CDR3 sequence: CASSAIAGQGDYGYTF. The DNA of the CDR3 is TGTGCCAGCAGTGCGATCGCGGGACAGGGGGACTATGGCTACACCTTC.

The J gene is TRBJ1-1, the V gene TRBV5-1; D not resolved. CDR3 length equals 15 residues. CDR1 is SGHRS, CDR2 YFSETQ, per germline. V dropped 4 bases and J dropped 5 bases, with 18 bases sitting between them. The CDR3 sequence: CASSPPGEGWTEAFF. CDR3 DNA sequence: TGCGCCAGCAGCCCACCTGGGGAGGGTTGGACTGAAGCTTTCTTT.

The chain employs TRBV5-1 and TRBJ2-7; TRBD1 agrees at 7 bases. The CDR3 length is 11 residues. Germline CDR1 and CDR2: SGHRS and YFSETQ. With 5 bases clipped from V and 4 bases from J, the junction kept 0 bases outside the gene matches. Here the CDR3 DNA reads TGCGCCAGCAGGGGACAGTACGAGCAGTACTTC. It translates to CASRGQYEQYF.

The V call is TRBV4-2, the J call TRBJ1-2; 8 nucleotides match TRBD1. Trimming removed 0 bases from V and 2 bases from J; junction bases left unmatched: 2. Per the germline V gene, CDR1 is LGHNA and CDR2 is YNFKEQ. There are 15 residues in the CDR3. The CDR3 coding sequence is TGTGCCAGCAGCCAAGATCGGGACAGGAACTATGGCTACACCTTC. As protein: CASSQDRDRNYGYTF.

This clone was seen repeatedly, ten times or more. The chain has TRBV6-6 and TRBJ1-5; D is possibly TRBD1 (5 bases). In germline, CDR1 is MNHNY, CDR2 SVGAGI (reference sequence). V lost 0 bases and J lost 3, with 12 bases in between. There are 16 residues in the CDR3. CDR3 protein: CASSYSIGGTNQPQHF. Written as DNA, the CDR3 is TGTGCCAGCAGTTACTCGATTGGGGGGACCAATCAGCCCCAGCATTTT.

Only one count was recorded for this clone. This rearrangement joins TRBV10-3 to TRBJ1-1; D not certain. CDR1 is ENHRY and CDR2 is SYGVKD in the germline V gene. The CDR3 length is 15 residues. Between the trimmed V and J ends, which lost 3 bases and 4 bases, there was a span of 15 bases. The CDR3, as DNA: TGTGCCATCAGTGATCCTGTGGGCCTGACCACTGAAGCTTTCTTT. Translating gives CAISDPVGLTTEAFF.

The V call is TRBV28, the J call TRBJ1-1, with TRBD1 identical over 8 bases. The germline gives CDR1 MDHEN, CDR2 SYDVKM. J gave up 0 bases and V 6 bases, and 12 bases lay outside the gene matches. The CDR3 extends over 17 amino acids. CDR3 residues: CASSRGDRRPMNTEAFF. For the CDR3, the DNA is TGTGCCAGCAGCCGCGGGGACAGGAGACCAATGAACACTGAAGCTTTCTTT.

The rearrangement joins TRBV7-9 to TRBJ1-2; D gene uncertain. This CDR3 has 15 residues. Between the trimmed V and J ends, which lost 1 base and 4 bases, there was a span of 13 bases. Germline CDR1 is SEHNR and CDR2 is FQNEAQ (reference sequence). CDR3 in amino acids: CASSLVGATSYGYTF. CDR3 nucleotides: TGTGCCAGCAGCTTAGTGGGAGCAACAAGCTATGGCTACACCTTC.

CDR3 amino acids: CASSPGDREGNQPQHF. CDR3 nucleotides: TGTGCCAGCAGCCCTGGGGACAGGGAGGGAAATCAGCCCCAGCATTTT. This chain connects TRBV5-5 to TRBJ1-5, with 9 bases that match TRBD1. The germline V gene encodes CDR1 SGHKS and CDR2 YYEKEE (reference sequence). V lost 4 bases, J lost 4 bases, and 9 bases stayed unmatched. The CDR3 sequence is 16 residues long.

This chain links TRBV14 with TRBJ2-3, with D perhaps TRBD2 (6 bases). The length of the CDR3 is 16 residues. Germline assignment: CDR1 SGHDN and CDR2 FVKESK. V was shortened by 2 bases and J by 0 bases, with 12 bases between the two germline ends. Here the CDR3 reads CASSQWGLSSTDTQYF. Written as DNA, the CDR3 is TGTGCCAGCAGCCAATGGGGACTCTCTAGCACAGATACGCAGTATTTT.

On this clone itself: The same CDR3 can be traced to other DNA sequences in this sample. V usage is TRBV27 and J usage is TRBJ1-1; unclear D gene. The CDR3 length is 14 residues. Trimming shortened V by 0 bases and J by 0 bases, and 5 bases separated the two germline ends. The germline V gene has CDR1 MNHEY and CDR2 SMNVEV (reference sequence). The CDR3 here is CASSLSGLNTEAFF. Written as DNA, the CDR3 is TGTGCCAGCAGTTTATCCGGGTTGAACACTGAAGCTTTCTTT.

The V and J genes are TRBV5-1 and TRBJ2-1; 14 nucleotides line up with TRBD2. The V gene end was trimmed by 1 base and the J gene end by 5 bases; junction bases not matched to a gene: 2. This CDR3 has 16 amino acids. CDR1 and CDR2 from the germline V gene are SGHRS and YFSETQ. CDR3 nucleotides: TGCGCCAGCAGCTTGAGACTAGCGGGAGGGGACAATGAGCAGTTCTTC. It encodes CASSLRLAGGDNEQFF. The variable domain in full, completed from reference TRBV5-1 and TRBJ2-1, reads KAGVTQTPRYLIKTRGQQVTLSCSPISGHRSVSWYQQTPGQGLQFLFEYFSETQRNKGNFPGRFSGRQFSNSRSEMNVSTLELGDSALYLCASSLRLAGGDNEQFFGPGTRLTVL.